The 27 T cell receptor beta chains given below trace back to one sample, sequenced in a study of spatial heterogeneity in lung cancer. Time point denoted: sample taken at primary tumor resection. Extraction of whole RNA from tumor, nontumor lung or frozen PBMC preceded unsorted sequencing. TCRdb reanalysed the 5' RACE reads using MiXCR and keeps one entry per CDR3 protein. This sample has tens of thousands of distinct CDR3 sequences, with roughly 13% found just once. The specimen was PBMCs, collected at surgery. The receptors come from a male donor with early-stage non-small cell lung cancer.

This clonotype was observed a few times. The DNA of the CDR3 is TGCAGTGCTAGAGTCCCAGGGGTCAATAGCAATCAGCCCCAGCATTTT. Protein: CSARVPGVNSNQPQHF. The chain recombines TRBV20-1 with TRBJ1-5, with D possibly TRBD1 on 6 matching bases. This CDR3 comprises 16 residues. The V end was cut by 1 base, the J end by 0 bases, with 13 bases between. Germline V gives CDR1 DFQATT, CDR2 SNEGSKA (reference sequence).

This clonotype occurred many times. The chain uses TRBV11-2 and TRBJ2-7; D not certain. CDR1 and CDR2 (germline): SGHAT, FQNNGV. The V and J ends lost 7 bases and 7 bases respectively, with 20 bases between them. The CDR3 runs 14 residues. The CDR3 region has the DNA TGTGCCAGCAAAGTCGGCAGCCTCCCTGAAGAGCAGTACTTC. Protein: CASKVGSLPEEQYF.

This clonotype has a count of ten or more. This chain links TRBV6-2 or TRBV6-3 with TRBJ1-1; no definite D call. The CDR3 loop spans 14 amino acids. V gave up 0 bases and J gave up 2 bases, with 7 bases separating them. Germline V gene lookup returns CDR1 MNHEY and CDR2 SVGEGT. The CDR3 coding sequence is TGTGCCAGCAGTTACTCGACGGTTAACACTGAAGCTTTCTTT. Translating gives CASSYSTVNTEAFF.

The sample holds many counts of this clonotype. The chain links TRBV11-2 to TRBJ2-2; perhaps TRBD1 as D (7 bases). CDR1 SGHAT and CDR2 FQNNGV come from the germline V gene. V was clipped by 1 base and J by 0 bases, with 12 bases between them. The CDR3 is 17 amino acids. The CDR3 loop reads CASSLVSGGTNTGELFF. CDR3 nucleotide sequence: TGTGCCAGCAGCTTAGTTTCAGGGGGGACGAACACCGGGGAGCTGTTTTTT.

V is TRBV7-9 and J is TRBJ2-3; TRBD2 aligns across 12 bases. In germline, CDR1 is SEHNR, CDR2 FQNEAQ (reference sequence). J was trimmed by 4 bases and V by 5 bases; bases with no gene match: 7. CDR3 length: 16 residues. CDR3 sequence reads: CASSPLAGGPPDTQYF. CDR3 DNA sequence: TGTGCCAGCAGCCCCCTAGCGGGAGGGCCACCAGATACGCAGTATTTT. Supplemented by reference TRBV7-9 and TRBJ2-3, the full variable domain reads DTGVSQNPRHKITKRGQNVTFRCDPISEHNRLYWYRQTLGQGPEFLTYFQNEAQLEKSRLLSDRFSAERPKGSFSTLEIQRTEQGDSAMYLCASSPLAGGPPDTQYFGPGTRLTVL.

V usage is TRBV18 and J usage is TRBJ2-1; D may match TRBD1 or TRBD2 (5 bases each). The CDR3 is made up of 15 amino acids. Per germline, CDR1 KGHSH and CDR2 LQKENI. V was clipped by 1 base and J by 4 bases, with 11 bases between them. This chain's CDR3 is CASSPLEGNYNEQFF. The CDR3 nucleotides read TGTGCCAGCTCACCACTCGAGGGGAATTACAATGAGCAGTTCTTC.

This clonotype was observed a handful of times. This chain connects TRBV15 to TRBJ2-5, with a tentative D call TRBD2 (5 bases). The CDR3 spans 15 residues. The V and J ends lost 3 bases and 4 bases respectively, with 15 bases between them. Per the germline V gene, CDR1 is LNHNV and CDR2 is YYDKDF (reference sequence). CDR3 nucleotides: TGTGCCACCAGCAGGGATGGGGTAAGCGGAGAGACCCAGTACTTC. Amino acid sequence: CATSRDGVSGETQYF.

As to this clonotype: The junction shows a germline mismatch at one end, possibly a read error. The V and J genes are TRBV12-3 or TRBV12-4 and TRBJ2-2; a possible D gene is TRBD2 (5 bases). This CDR3 has 11 amino acids. The CDR3 reads CASTFTGEMFF. CDR3 nucleotides: TGTGCCAGCACCTTCACCGGGGAGATGTTTTTT.

The gene calls are TRBV5-1 and TRBJ1-1; no reliable D call. Trimming cost V 5 bases and J 1 base, with 12 bases left between them. This CDR3 comprises 14 residues. Germline V gene data show CDR1 as SGHRS and CDR2 as YFSETQ. The CDR3 nucleotides are TGCGCCAGCAGGTCCTCGCTACAGAACACTGAAGCTTTCTTT. Amino acid sequence: CASRSSLQNTEAFF.

This clonotype was observed at least ten times. The gene calls are TRBV19 and TRBJ1-2, with D unresolved. CDR1 and CDR2 from the germline V gene are LNHDA and SQIVND (reference sequence). This CDR3 spans 14 amino acids. Trimming stripped 3 bases from V and 4 bases from J, with 12 bases between. The CDR3 loop is CASSMAFDGYGYTF. The CDR3 bases are TGTGCCAGTAGTATGGCGTTTGATGGCTATGGCTACACCTTC.

This clonotype has only a few counts. Here the CDR3 DNA reads TGCAGTGCCTCCACAGGGAGAGAGACCCAGTACTTC. Its protein is CSASTGRETQYF. The V gene is TRBV20-1, the J gene TRBJ2-5; tentative D call: TRBD1 (6 bases). The ends were cut back, 6 bases at V and 4 bases at J, with 12 bases in the middle. Germline V gene lookup returns CDR1 DFQATT and CDR2 SNEGSKA (reference sequence). The CDR3 loop spans 12 amino acids.

A few counts support this clonotype. V and J are TRBV2 and TRBJ1-1; 7 bases are shared with TRBD1. The CDR3 has 12 residues. Germline V CDR1 and CDR2: SNHLY, FYNNEI. Trimming took 6 bases from V and 7 from J; bases not matched to a gene: 5. The CDR3 protein is CASRRTGREAFF. CDR3 nucleotides: TGTGCCAGCAGGCGGACAGGTCGTGAAGCTTTCTTT.

The chain has TRBV5-1 and TRBJ2-5; D might be TRBD1 or TRBD2, each matching 5 bases. Germline assignment: CDR1 SGHRS and CDR2 YFSETQ. Trimming removed 1 base from V and 5 bases from J, with 18 bases in between. The CDR3 length is 16 residues. The CDR3 reads CASSLSPGPVGETQYF. For the CDR3, the DNA is TGCGCCAGCAGCTTGTCTCCGGGACCCGTCGGGGAGACCCAGTACTTC.

The chain links TRBV30 to TRBJ2-3; D possibly corresponds to TRBD2 (5 bases). Germline V gene sequence: CDR1 GTSNPN, CDR2 SVGIG (reference sequence). Trimming took off 4 bases at V and 2 bases at J, with 13 bases between the two ends. CDR3 length: 14 residues. CDR3 sequence: CAWNPGSSTDTQYF. The CDR3 DNA reads as TGTGCCTGGAATCCGGGATCTTCCACAGATACGCAGTATTTT.

This sequence joins TRBV11-2 and TRBJ2-2; weak D call: TRBD2 (5 bases). The CDR3 contains 14 residues. Looked up from germline, CDR1 is SGHAT and CDR2 is FQNNGV. The V and J ends lost 1 base and 5 bases respectively, with 8 bases between them. CDR3 in amino acids: CASSLGTWTGELFF. As DNA, the CDR3 is TGTGCCAGCAGCTTAGGGACTTGGACCGGGGAGCTGTTTTTT.

The CDR3 sequence: CASGFPGHTGELFF. CDR3 DNA: TGTGCCAGCGGCTTCCCGGGGCACACCGGGGAGCTGTTTTTT. The chain combines TRBV27 with TRBJ2-2; D tentatively fits TRBD1 or TRBD2 (5 bases each). CDR3 size: 14 residues. From germline, CDR1 is MNHEY and CDR2 SMNVEV (reference sequence). V was trimmed by 8 bases and J by 3 bases, leaving 13 bases between them.

This clonotype came up many times. The chain has TRBV7-4 and TRBJ1-2, with no clear D. The CDR3 spans 12 residues. Germline CDR1 and CDR2: SGHVT and SQSDAQ. V lost 5 bases and J lost 4, with 8 bases in between. The CDR3 nucleotides read TGTGCCAGCAGCCCTGGGCTCTATGGCTACACCTTC. As protein: CASSPGLYGYTF.

The rearrangement uses TRBV29-1 and TRBJ1-1; 8 bases match TRBD1. Germline CDR1 is SQVTM and CDR2 is ANQGSEA. The CDR3 length is 15 residues. V was pared by 2 bases and J by 4 bases, with 9 bases of the junction left unmatched. The CDR3 DNA follows: TGCAGCGTTGAAACGGACAGGGCCCTGGGCACTGAAGCTTTCTTT. This gives the protein CSVETDRALGTEAFF.

This clonotype has just a few counts. The genes are TRBV7-9 and TRBJ2-3; D gene ambiguous. Trimming shortened V by 10 bases and J by 7 bases, and 15 bases separated the two germline ends. The CDR3 consists of 12 residues. Per the germline V gene, CDR1 is SEHNR and CDR2 is FQNEAQ (reference sequence). CDR3 sequence reads: CATPADGNTQYF. CDR3 in DNA: TGTGCCACCCCGGCCGACGGTAATACGCAGTATTTT.

This clonotype has a count of ten or more. The rearrangement uses TRBV7-8 and TRBJ2-7; a weak D match, TRBD1 (6 bases). V was trimmed by 4 bases and J by 5 bases, leaving 15 bases between them. The germline V gene encodes CDR1 SGHVS and CDR2 FQNEAQ. The CDR3 covers 14 residues. The DNA for the CDR3 is TGTGCCAGCAGCTCCCACAGGGAAGAGGACGAGCAGTACTTC. Translated: CASSSHREEDEQYF.

The table lists this clonotype with many counts. The rearrangement links TRBV29-1 to TRBJ2-1, with TRBD2 identical over 11 bases. J gave up 14 bases and V 8 bases, and 17 bases lay outside the gene matches. CDR1 and CDR2 (germline): SQVTM, ANQGSEA. This CDR3 spans 14 amino acids. The CDR3 bases are TGCAGCTCGTTAATTACTAGCGGGAGCAGTTTTGAGTTCTTC. Its translation: CSSLITSGSSFEFF.

This chain joins TRBV20-1 and TRBJ1-5, with a weak D call TRBD1 (6 bases). The V end lost 0 bases, the J end lost 2 bases, and 14 bases lay between the germline ends. Germline assignment: CDR1 DFQATT and CDR2 SNEGSKA (reference sequence). This CDR3 spans 16 amino acids. CDR3 in amino acids: CSARDEGGIGNQPQHF. The CDR3 nucleotides are TGCAGTGCTAGAGATGAGGGGGGTATTGGCAATCAGCCCCAGCATTTT.

This clonotype was observed many times. This chain links TRBV29-1 with TRBJ2-6; 11 positions match TRBD2. The CDR3 loop spans 16 amino acids. V dropped 1 base and J dropped 1; count of bases not matched to a gene: 0. Germline-derived CDR1 and CDR2 are SQVTM and ANQGSEA. The CDR3, as DNA: TGCAGCGTTGAAGTAGCGGGGGGGTCTGGGGCCAACGTCCTGACTTTC. Protein product: CSVEVAGGSGANVLTF. Full variable domain (rest looked up from reference TRBV29-1 and TRBJ2-6): SAVISQKPSRDICQRGTSLTIQCQVDSQVTMMFWYRQQPGQSLTLIATANQGSEATYESGFVIDKFPISRPNLTFSTLTVSNMSPEDSSIYLCSVEVAGGSGANVLTFGAGSRLTVL.

The rearrangement joins TRBV30 to TRBJ2-3; D is undetermined. CDR3 length: 11 residues. Trimming cost V 2 bases and J 2 bases, with 2 bases left between them. Germline V CDR1 and CDR2: GTSNPN, SVGIG (reference sequence). CDR3: CAWSNTDTQYF. The CDR3 bases are TGTGCCTGGAGTAACACAGATACGCAGTATTTT.

There are a few counts of this clonotype. The V gene is TRBV29-1, the J gene TRBJ2-3; D gene unclear. Germline CDR1 SQVTM, CDR2 ANQGSEA. Trimming left V 0 bases short and J 12 bases short, with 10 bases between. This CDR3 has 11 residues. In DNA, the CDR3 is TGCAGCGTTGAAGATCATCGGCCCCAGTATTTT. It is translated as CSVEDHRPQYF.

This clonotype was counted ten times or more. The V gene is TRBV11-2, the J gene TRBJ2-5, with TRBD1 identical over 7 bases. V trimming: 5 bases; J trimming: 4 bases; junction bases outside the gene matches: 13. This CDR3 is 16 amino acids long. In germline, CDR1 is SGHAT, CDR2 FQNNGV. The CDR3 here is CASSLLSTGTRETQYF. The CDR3 coding sequence is TGTGCCAGCAGCCTTCTTTCGACAGGGACGCGAGAGACCCAGTACTTC.

V and J are TRBV5-6 and TRBJ1-1; D ambiguous. In germline, CDR1 is SGHDT, CDR2 YYEEEE. With 1 base removed from V and 8 bases from J, the gap between germline ends came to 9 bases. The CDR3 covers 12 residues. The CDR3 loop reads CASSLRVSEAFF. In DNA form, the CDR3 reads TGTGCCAGCAGCTTGCGAGTCTCGGAAGCTTTCTTT.